This note documents a single T cell receptor (beta chain) sequence. This sample was included in a study of cytomegalovirus exposure and HLA in healthy donors. Trimming left V 3 bases short and J 11 bases short, with 4 bases between. Per the germline V gene, CDR1 is SQVTM and CDR2 is ANQGSEA. The CDR3 has 8 residues. Primers for the PCR totalled 60 Vbeta and 13 Jbeta. Sequencing used immunoSEQ multiplex PCR; TCRdb keeps in-frame clones, though not all of them. The table lists some 130,000 clones, around 80% of them singletons. The source of this sequence is a man under 40 in good health and CMV-seronegative. The rearrangement uses TRBV29-1 and TRBJ1-1; D is ambiguous. Sequenced sample: PBMCs. The CDR3 nucleotides read TGCAGCGTTGATGAGGCTTTCTTT. This gives the protein CSVDEAFF.